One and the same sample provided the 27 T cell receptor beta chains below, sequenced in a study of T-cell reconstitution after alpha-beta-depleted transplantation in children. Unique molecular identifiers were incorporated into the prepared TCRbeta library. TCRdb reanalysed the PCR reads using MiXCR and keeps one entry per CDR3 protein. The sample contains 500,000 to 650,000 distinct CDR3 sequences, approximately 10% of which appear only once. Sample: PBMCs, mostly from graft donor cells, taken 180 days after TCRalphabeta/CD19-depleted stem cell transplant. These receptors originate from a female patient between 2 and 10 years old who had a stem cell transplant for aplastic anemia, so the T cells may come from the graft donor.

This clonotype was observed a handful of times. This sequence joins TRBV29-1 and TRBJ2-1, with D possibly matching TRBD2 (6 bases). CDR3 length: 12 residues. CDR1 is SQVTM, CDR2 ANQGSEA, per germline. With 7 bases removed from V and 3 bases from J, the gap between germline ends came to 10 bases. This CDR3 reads CSARLVYNEQFF. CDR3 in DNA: TGCAGCGCCCGACTAGTCTACAATGAGCAGTTCTTC.

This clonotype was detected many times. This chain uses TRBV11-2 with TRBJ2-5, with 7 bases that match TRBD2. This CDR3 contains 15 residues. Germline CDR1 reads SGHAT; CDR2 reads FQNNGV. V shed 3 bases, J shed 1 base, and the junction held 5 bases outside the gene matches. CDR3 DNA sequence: TGTGCCAGCAGCTTCAGCACTAGCGTCCAAGAGACCCAGTACTTC. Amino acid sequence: CASSFSTSVQETQYF.

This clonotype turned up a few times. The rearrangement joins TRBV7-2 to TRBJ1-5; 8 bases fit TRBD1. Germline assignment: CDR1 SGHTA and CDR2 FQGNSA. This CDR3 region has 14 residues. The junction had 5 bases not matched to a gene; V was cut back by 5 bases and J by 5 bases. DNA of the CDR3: TGTGCCAGCAGCCCCAGGACAGGGCATCAGCCCCAGCATTTT. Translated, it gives CASSPRTGHQPQHF.

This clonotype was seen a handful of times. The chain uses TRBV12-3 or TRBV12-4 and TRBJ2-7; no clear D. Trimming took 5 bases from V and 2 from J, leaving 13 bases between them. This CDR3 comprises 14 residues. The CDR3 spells CASSPVRSPYEQYV. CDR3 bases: TGTGCCAGCAGTCCCGTGAGGAGCCCCTACGAGCAGTACGTC.

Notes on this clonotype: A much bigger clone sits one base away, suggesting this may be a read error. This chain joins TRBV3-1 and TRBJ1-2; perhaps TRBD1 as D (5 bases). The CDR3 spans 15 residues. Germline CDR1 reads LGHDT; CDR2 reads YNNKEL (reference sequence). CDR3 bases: TGTGCCAGCAGCCAAGGACAGATCTCTAACTCTGGCTACACCTTC. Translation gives CASSQGQISNSGYTF.

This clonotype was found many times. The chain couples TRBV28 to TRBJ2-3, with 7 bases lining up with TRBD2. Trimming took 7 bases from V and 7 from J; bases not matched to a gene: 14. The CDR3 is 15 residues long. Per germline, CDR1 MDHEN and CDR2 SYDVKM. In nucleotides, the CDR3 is TGTGCCAGCACCCCGATCCCTAGCGGAAGTAATACGCAGTATTTT. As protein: CASTPIPSGSNTQYF. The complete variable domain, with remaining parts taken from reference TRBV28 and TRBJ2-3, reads DVKVTQSSRYLVKRTGEKVFLECVQDMDHENMFWYRQDPGLGLRLIYFSYDVKMKEKGDIPEGYSVSREKKERFSLILESASTNQTSMYLCASTPIPSGSNTQYFGPGTRLTVL.

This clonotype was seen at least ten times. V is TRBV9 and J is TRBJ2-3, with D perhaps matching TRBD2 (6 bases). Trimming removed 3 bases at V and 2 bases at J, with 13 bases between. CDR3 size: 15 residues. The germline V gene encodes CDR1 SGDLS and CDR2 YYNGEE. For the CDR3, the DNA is TGTGCCAGCAGCGCCCGGGGGTATCTCACAGATACGCAGTATTTT. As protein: CASSARGYLTDTQYF.

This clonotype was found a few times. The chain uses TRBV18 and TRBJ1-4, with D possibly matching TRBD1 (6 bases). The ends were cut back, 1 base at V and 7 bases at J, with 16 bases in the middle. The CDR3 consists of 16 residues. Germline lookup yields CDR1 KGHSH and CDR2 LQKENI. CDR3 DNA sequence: TGTGCCAGCTCACCACGGAGGTGGGGGCGCGGTGAAAAACTGTTTTTT. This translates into CASSPRRWGRGEKLFF.

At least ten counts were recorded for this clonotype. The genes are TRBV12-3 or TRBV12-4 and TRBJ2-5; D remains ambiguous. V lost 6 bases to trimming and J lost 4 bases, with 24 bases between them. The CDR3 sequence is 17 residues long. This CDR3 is CASSSLVTWGMVETQYF. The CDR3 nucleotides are TGTGCCAGCAGCTCCCTGGTGACTTGGGGTATGGTAGAGACCCAGTACTTC.

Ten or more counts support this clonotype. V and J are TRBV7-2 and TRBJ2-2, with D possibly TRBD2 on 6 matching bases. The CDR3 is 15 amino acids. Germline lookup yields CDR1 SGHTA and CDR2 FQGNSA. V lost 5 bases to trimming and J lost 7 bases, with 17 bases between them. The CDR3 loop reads CASSPRDRSGGELFF. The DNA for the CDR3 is TGTGCCAGCAGCCCGAGGGACCGTAGCGGCGGGGAGCTGTTTTTT.

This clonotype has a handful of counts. The CDR3 DNA follows: TGTGCCAGCAGTTTACTTGGCAGTACCTACGAGCAGTACTTC. As protein: CASSLLGSTYEQYF. This rearrangement joins TRBV27 to TRBJ2-7; no clear D gene. The germline gives CDR1 MNHEY, CDR2 SMNVEV (reference sequence). This CDR3 spans 14 amino acids. V was cut by 2 bases and J by 2 bases, with 10 bases left in between.

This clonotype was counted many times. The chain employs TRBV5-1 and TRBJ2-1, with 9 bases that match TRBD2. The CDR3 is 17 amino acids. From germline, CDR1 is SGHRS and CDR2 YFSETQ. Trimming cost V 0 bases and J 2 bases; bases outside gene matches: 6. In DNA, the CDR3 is TGCGCCAGCAGCTTGGAATATAGCGGGAGTACCTACAATGAGCAGTTCTTC. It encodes CASSLEYSGSTYNEQFF.

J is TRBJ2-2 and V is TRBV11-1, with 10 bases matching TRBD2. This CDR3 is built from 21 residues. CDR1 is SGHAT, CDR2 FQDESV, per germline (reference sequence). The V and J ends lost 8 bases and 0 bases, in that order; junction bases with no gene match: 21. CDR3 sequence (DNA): TGTGCCAGCCAGCCCCGCTTAGGTGGGGTAGCGGGAGGAGCGAACACCGGGGAGCTGTTTTTT. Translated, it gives CASQPRLGGVAGGANTGELFF. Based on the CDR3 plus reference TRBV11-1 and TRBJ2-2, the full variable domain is EAEVAQSPRYKITEKSQAVAFWCDPISGHATLYWYRQILGQGPELLVQFQDESVVDDSQLPKDRFSAERLKGVDSTLKIQPAELGDSAMYLCASQPRLGGVAGGANTGELFFGEGSRLTVL.

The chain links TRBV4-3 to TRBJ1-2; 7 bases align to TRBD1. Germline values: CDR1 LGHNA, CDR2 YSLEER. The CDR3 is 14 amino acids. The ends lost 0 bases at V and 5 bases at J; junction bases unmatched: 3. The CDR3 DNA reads TGCGCCAGCAGCCAAGAGACAGGGCGGTATGGCTACACCTTC. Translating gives CASSQETGRYGYTF.

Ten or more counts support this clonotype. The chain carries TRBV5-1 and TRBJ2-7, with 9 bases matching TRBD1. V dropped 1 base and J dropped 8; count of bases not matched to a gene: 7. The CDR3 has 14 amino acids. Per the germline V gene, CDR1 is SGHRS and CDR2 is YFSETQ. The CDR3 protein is CASSLRGQGSKQYV. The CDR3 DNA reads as TGCGCCAGCAGCTTGAGGGGACAGGGTAGTAAGCAGTACGTC.

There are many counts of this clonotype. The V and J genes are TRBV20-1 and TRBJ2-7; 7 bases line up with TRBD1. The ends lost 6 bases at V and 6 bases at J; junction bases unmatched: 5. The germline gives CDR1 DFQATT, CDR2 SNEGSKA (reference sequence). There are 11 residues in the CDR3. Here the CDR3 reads CSAWGQLEQYF. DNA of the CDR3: TGCAGTGCATGGGGACAGCTCGAGCAGTACTTC.

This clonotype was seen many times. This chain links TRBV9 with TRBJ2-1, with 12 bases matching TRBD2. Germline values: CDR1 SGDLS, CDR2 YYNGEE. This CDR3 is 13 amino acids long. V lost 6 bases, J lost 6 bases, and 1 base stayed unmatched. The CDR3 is CASTSGRANEQFF. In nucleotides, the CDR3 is TGTGCCAGCACTAGCGGGAGGGCCAATGAGCAGTTCTTC.

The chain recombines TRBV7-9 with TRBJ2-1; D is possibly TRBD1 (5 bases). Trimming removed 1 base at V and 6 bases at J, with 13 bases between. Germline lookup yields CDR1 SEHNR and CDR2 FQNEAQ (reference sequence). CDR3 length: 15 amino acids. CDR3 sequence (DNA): TGTGCCAGCAGCTTAGTAGGGGCTAGGATCAATGAGCAGTTCTTC. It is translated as CASSLVGARINEQFF.

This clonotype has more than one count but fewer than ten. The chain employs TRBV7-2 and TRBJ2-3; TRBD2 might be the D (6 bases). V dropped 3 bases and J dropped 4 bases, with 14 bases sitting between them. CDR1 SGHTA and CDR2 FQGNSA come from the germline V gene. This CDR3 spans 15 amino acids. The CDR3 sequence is CASSLREARPDTQYF. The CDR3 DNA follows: TGTGCCAGCAGCTTGAGGGAGGCGAGACCAGATACGCAGTATTTT.

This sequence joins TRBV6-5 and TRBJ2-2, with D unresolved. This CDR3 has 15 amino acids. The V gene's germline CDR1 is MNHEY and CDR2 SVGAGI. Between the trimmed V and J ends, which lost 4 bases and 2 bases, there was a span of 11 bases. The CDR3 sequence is CASSFVGYNTGELFF. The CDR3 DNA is TGTGCCAGCAGTTTTGTGGGGTACAACACCGGGGAGCTGTTTTTT.

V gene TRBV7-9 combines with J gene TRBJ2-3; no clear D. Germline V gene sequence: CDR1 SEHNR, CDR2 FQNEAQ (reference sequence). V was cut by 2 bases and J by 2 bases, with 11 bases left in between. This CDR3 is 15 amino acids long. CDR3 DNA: TGTGCCAGCAGCTTAAGGGTCGCTCACACAGATACGCAGTATTTT. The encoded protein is CASSLRVAHTDTQYF.

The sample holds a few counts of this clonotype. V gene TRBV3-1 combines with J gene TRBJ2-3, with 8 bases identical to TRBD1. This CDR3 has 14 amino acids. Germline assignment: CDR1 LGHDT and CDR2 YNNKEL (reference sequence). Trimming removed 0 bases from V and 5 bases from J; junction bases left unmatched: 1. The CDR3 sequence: CASSQEDREDTQYF. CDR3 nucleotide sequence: TGTGCCAGCAGCCAAGAGGACAGGGAAGATACGCAGTATTTT.

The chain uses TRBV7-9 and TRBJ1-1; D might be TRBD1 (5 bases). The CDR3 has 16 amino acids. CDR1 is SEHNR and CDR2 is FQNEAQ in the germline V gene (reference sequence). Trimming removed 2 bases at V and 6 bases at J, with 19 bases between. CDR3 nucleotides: TGTGCCAGCAGCTTAATCCCCAGGGTGAGGCTTTCTGAAGCTTTCTTT. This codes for CASSLIPRVRLSEAFF.

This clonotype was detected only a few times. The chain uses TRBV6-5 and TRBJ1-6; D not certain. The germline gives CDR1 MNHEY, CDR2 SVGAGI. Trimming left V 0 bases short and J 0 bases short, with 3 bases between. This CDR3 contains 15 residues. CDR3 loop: CASSYSSSYNSPLHF. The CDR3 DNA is TGTGCCAGCAGTTACTCTTCCTCCTATAATTCACCCCTCCACTTT.

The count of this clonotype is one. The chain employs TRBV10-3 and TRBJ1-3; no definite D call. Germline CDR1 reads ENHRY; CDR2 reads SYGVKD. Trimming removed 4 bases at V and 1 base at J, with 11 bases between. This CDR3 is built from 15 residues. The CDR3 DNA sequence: TGTGCCATCAGTGCGGTGGAAAGGTCTGGAAACACCATATATTTT. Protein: CAISAVERSGNTIYF.

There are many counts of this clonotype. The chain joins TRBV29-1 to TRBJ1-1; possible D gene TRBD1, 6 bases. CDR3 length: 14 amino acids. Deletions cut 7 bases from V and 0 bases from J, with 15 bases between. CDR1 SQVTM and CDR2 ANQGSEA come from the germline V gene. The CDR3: CSAPTGGVNTEAFF. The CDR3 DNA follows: TGCAGCGCTCCGACAGGCGGCGTGAACACTGAAGCTTTCTTT. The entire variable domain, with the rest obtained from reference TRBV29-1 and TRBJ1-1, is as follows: SAVISQKPSRDICQRGTSLTIQCQVDSQVTMMFWYRQQPGQSLTLIATANQGSEATYESGFVIDKFPISRPNLTFSTLTVSNMSPEDSSIYLCSAPTGGVNTEAFFGQGTRLTVV.

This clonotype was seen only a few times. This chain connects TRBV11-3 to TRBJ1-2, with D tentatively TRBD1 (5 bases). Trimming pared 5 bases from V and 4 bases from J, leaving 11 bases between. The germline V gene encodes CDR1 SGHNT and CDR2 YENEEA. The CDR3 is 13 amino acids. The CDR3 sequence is CASSQQESYGYTF. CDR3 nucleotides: TGTGCCAGCAGCCAACAGGAAAGCTATGGCTACACCTTC.